The T cell receptor (beta chain) described here comes from a study of blood T cell repertoires in COVID-19. From germline, CDR1 is MNHEY and CDR2 SMNVEV (reference sequence). The CDR3 is 17 amino acids. Trimming cost V 0 bases and J 4 bases, with 16 bases left between them. The assay was immunoSEQ multiplex PCR, and TCRdb's table has in-frame clones only and misses some. In the table there are roughly 140,000 clones, 75% to 90% of which are singletons. The genes are TRBV27 and TRBJ1-5; no definite D call. The sequence came from a woman between 65 and 79 years old with acute or convalescent COVID-19. Sequencing was performed on peripheral blood. In DNA form, the CDR3 reads TGTGCCAGCAGTTTATCCTATGGGCAAAATTCGAATCAGCCCCAGCATTTT. Encoded protein: CASSLSYGQNSNQPQHF.